This T cell receptor beta chain was sequenced for a study of vaccination and CD4 T cells after COVID-19. V was clipped by 1 base and J by 4 bases, with 1 base between them. Germline V gives CDR1 KGHDR, CDR2 SFDVKD. The CDR3 length is 12 residues. Treatment defined: roughly ten-day PBMC culture with coronavirus spike peptide pools or control peptides (ViraFEST assay). Samples of CD4+ T cells were obtained from the unexposed donor before the COVID-19 pandemic (2011-2018). Sequence data for DNA of cultured CD4+ T cells were generated by the Oncomine TCR Beta short-read assay. Genomic DNA was extracted from cultured CD4+ T cells. TCRdb reprocessed the PCR reads via MiXCR and lists one record per CDR3 protein. The sample holds thousands of distinct CDR3 sequences, over 35% seen once. In regard to this clonotype: What it binds is unknown.

This chain joins TRBV24-1 and TRBJ1-5; the D is unclear. Specimen: CD4+ T cells from blood, cultured in vitro. The clonotype was recovered from a human donor in good health. The CDR3 here is CATSDLNQPQHF. The CDR3 coding sequence is TGTGCCACCAGTGATTTAAATCAGCCCCAGCATTTT.